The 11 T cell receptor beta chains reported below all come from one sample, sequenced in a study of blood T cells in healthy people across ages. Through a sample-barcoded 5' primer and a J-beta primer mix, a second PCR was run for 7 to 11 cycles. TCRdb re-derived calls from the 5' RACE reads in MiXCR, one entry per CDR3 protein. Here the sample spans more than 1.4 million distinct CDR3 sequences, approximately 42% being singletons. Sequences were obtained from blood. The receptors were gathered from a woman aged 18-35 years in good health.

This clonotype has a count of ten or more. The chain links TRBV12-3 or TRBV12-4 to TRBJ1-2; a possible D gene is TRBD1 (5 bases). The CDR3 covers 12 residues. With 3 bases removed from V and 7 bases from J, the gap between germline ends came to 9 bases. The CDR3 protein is CASSLSGLGYTF. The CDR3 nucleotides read TGTGCCAGCAGTTTGTCGGGGCTTGGCTACACCTTC.

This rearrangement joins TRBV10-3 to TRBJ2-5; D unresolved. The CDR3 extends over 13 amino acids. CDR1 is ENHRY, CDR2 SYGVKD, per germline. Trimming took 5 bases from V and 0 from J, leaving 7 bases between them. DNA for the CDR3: TGTGCCATCAGTAAGGCAGACCAAGAGACCCAGTACTTC. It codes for CAISKADQETQYF.

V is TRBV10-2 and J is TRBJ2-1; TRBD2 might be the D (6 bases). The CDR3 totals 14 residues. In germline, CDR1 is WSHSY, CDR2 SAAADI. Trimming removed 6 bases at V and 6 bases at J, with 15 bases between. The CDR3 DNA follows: TGCGCCAGCAGGGGAGAGGGAGGCGGCAATGAGCAGTTCTTC. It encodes CASRGEGGGNEQFF.

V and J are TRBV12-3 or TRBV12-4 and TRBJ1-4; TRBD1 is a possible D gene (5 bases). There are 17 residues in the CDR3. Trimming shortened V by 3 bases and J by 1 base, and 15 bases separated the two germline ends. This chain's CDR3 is CASSFDAGSRTNEKLFF. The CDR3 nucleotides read TGTGCCAGCAGTTTCGATGCAGGGTCTAGAACTAATGAAAAACTGTTTTTT.

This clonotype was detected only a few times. In DNA, the CDR3 is TGTGCCAGTAGTCGGACAGGGACCTACAATGAGCAGTTCTTC. This codes for CASSRTGTYNEQFF. V gene TRBV7-2 combines with J gene TRBJ2-1; 8 bases are shared with TRBD1. Per germline, CDR1 SGHTA and CDR2 FQGNSA. The CDR3 runs 14 residues. J was trimmed by 2 bases and V by 9 bases; bases with no gene match: 6.

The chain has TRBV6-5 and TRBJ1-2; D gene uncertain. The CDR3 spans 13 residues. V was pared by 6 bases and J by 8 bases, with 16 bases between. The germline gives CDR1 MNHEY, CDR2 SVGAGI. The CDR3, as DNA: TGTGCCAGCAGGGTCTCCGTGGTGGGAGGCTACACCTTC. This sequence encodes CASRVSVVGGYTF.

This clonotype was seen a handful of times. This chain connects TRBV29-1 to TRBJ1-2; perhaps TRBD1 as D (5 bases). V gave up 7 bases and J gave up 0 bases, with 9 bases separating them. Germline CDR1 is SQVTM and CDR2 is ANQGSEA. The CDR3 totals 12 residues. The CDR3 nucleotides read TGCAGCGGGAGGGACCCTAACTATGGCTACACCTTC. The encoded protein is CSGRDPNYGYTF.

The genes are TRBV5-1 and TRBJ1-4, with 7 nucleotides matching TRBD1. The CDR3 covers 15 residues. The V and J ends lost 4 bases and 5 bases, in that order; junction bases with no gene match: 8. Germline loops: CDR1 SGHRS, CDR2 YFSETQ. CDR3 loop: CASSPAGTENEKLFF. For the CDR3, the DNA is TGCGCCAGCAGCCCGGCAGGGACAGAGAATGAAAAACTGTTTTTT.

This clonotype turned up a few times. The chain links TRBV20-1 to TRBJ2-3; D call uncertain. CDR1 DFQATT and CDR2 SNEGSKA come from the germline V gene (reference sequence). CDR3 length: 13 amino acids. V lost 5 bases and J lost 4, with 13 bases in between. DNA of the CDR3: TGCAGTGCTCCCCCCCCTGGGGCAGATACGCAGTATTTT. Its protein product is CSAPPPGADTQYF.

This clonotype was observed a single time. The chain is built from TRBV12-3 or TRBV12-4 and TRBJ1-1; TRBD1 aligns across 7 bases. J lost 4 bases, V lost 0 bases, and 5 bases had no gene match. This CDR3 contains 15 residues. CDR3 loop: CASSLAERQGTEAFF. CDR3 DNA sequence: TGTGCCAGCAGTTTAGCCGAGAGACAGGGCACTGAAGCTTTCTTT.

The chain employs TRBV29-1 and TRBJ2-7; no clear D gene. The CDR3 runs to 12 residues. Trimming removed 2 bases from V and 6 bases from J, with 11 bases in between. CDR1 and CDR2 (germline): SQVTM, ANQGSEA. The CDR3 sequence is CSVEKGSREQYF. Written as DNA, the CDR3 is TGCAGCGTTGAAAAGGGCTCCCGCGAGCAGTACTTC.